This T cell receptor beta chain was sequenced in a study of human T cells and chemical hapten exposure. Study background: Slight differences in pooled library volume were the main source of varying TCR yields across samples.

Between the trimmed V and J ends, which lost 3 bases and 5 bases, there was a span of 17 bases. This CDR3 spans 15 amino acids. In germline, CDR1 is SGHTA, CDR2 FQGNSA. Library preparation tagged each individual cDNA molecule with a unique molecular identifier. In the authors' methods: Across samples, TCR counts had a median of about 93,000 and ranged from about 20,000 to 750,000. TCRdb called the RACE reads again in MiXCR, with one record for every CDR3 protein. In this record, the V and J calls reflect TCRdb's handling and not the investigators' own analysis. The table shows more than 70,000 distinct CDR3 sequences, with about 8.7% occurring only once. Study-level points and caveats: No change in TCRs above 1 in 1000 frequency was produced by DPC sensitization.

Sample time point: healthy volunteer bleed at 2 weeks. It was from unfractionated whole blood that total RNA was extracted. This clonotype was seen only a few times. Its antigen is currently unknown. This chain uses TRBV7-2 with TRBJ2-7; possible D gene TRBD2, 5 bases. Sequences were obtained from whole blood. This TCR derives from a female donor in good health. Some clones in this sample may be carry-over from other donors' samples. CDR3 amino acids: CASSLGPKGSDEQYF. CDR3 nucleotide sequence: TGTGCCAGCAGCTTGGGCCCGAAAGGTAGCGACGAGCAGTACTTC.